This T cell receptor (beta chain) emerged from a study of blood T cell repertoires in COVID-19. Across the study: The study drew acute and convalescent COVID-19 samples from the United States, Italy and Spain.

J gave up 2 bases and V 4 bases, and 8 bases lay outside the gene matches. CDR3 length: 16 amino acids. Per the germline V gene, CDR1 is SGHNT and CDR2 is YYREEE (reference sequence). Only in-frame clones appear in the TCRdb table, and some are missing; sequencing was by immunoSEQ multiplex PCR. The profile shows more than 150,000 clones, roughly 79% of them singletons. Material for sequencing was peripheral blood. The source of this sequence is a woman of 80 years or more with COVID-19, enrolled during active disease. The rearrangement joins TRBV5-4 to TRBJ2-3; TRBD2 agrees at 9 bases. This CDR3 is CASSLKTSGPTDTQYF. CDR3 DNA: TGTGCCAGCAGCCTAAAGACTAGCGGACCCACAGATACGCAGTATTTT.